This T cell receptor beta chain derives from a study of vaccination and CD4 T cells after COVID-19. Across the whole study: It was a median roughly 92 days after diagnosis, with a range of 35 to 161, that post-COVID samples were drawn.

Treatment in this sample: approximately 11-day PBMC culture with coronavirus spike peptide pools or control peptides (ViraFEST assay). TCR sequencing followed the expansion of antigen-specific T cells with peptide pools in ViraFEST. An Oncomine TCR Beta short-read assay was used to sequence the DNA from cultured CD4+ T cells. From cultured CD4+ T cells, genomic DNA was extracted. MiXCR, applied by TCRdb to the PCR reads, yields one record per CDR3 protein. The sample includes 3,500 to 4,000 distinct CDR3 sequences, under 50% of them seen just once. Points on this clonotype: Its matching antigen is unknown.

V was trimmed by 6 bases and J by 4 bases, leaving 6 bases between them. Germline loops: CDR1 MDHEN, CDR2 SYDVKM. CDR3 size: 12 residues. The V call is TRBV28, the J call TRBJ2-2; D uncertain. The receptor was isolated from a human donor who had recovered from COVID-19. The sequencing sample was made of CD4+ T cells from blood, cultured in vitro. The CDR3 loop is CASRVLTGELFF. As DNA, the CDR3 is TGTGCCAGCAGGGTACTCACCGGGGAGCTGTTTTTT.